Below are 27 T cell receptor beta chains sequenced from a single sample in a study of T cell responses to AZD1222 COVID-19 vaccine. The protocol was immunoSEQ multiplex PCR, while the TCRdb copy is restricted to in-frame clones and leaves out a portion. The sample holds about 130,000 clones, more than 85% seen once. The sample here was peripheral blood, taken on day 0 of AZD1222 vaccination. The receptor source for this set is an adult in good health.

This chain uses TRBV7-7 with TRBJ2-5, with D uncertain. The CDR3 extends over 12 amino acids. V was cut by 10 bases and J by 3 bases, with 12 bases left in between. From germline, CDR1 is SSHAT and CDR2 FNYEAQ (reference sequence). This chain's CDR3 is CAIHPLKETQYF. CDR3 DNA sequence: TGTGCCATCCACCCCCTAAAAGAGACCCAGTACTTC.

This clone has only one observation. This sequence joins TRBV5-1 and TRBJ1-4; no clear D. Germline V gene data show CDR1 as SGHRS and CDR2 as YFSETQ. The CDR3 is 15 residues long. Trimming pared 3 bases from V and 7 bases from J, leaving 16 bases between. CDR3 amino acids: CASSSGGSVGEKLFF. The CDR3 DNA reads as TGCGCCAGCAGCTCGGGTGGGAGCGTAGGTGAAAAACTGTTTTTT.

The chain joins TRBV7-2 to TRBJ1-6; D is undetermined. Per the germline V gene, CDR1 is SGHTA and CDR2 is FQGNSA. The V end was cut by 5 bases, the J end by 0 bases, with 11 bases between. The CDR3 has 16 amino acids. The CDR3 sequence is CASSAPAGSYNSPLHF. The CDR3 nucleotides read TGTGCCAGCAGCGCCCCGGCAGGCTCCTATAATTCACCCCTCCACTTT.

The genes are TRBV6-5 and TRBJ1-5; D is unclear. Germline V CDR1 and CDR2: MNHEY, SVGAGI. The V and J ends lost 6 bases and 0 bases respectively, with 12 bases between them. The CDR3 is 15 amino acids. CDR3 protein: CASRNAPYSNQPQHF. The CDR3 bases are TGTGCCAGCAGGAATGCCCCTTATAGCAATCAGCCCCAGCATTTT.

This clone has more than one count but fewer than ten. V and J are TRBV5-1 and TRBJ1-1; TRBD1 agrees at 7 bases. This CDR3 spans 14 amino acids. Unmatched junction bases numbered 7, after V lost 4 bases and J lost 4 bases. CDR1 and CDR2 from the germline V gene are SGHRS and YFSETQ. The CDR3 here is CASSTDRVATEAFF. The DNA for the CDR3 is TGCGCCAGCAGCACCGACAGGGTCGCCACTGAAGCTTTCTTT.

V is TRBV12-2 and J is TRBJ1-2. TRBV12-2 is annotated as a pseudogene. The CDR3 runs to 10 residues. CDR3 sequence (DNA): TGTCCGAATCTGTACTATGGCTACACCTTC. Its translation: CPNLYYGYTF.

This rearrangement joins TRBV4-3 to TRBJ2-4, with D possibly TRBD2 on 7 matching bases. The CDR3 covers 17 residues. V shed 4 bases and J shed 2 bases, with 18 bases lying between them. Germline CDR1 LGHNA, CDR2 YSLEER. The CDR3 DNA is TGCGCCAGCAGCCTCACTTGGGGGGGGGACACCAAAAACATTCAGTACTTC. Translation: CASSLTWGGDTKNIQYF.

J is TRBJ1-2 and V is TRBV2; D possibly corresponds to TRBD1 (6 bases). The V end lost 7 bases, the J end lost 1 base, and 13 bases lay between the germline ends. Germline V gene lookup returns CDR1 SNHLY and CDR2 FYNNEI. There are 14 residues in the CDR3. DNA of the CDR3: TGTGCCAGCACGACACAGGGCCATAACTATGGCTACACCTTC. As protein: CASTTQGHNYGYTF.

This chain joins TRBV9 and TRBJ2-3; 14 nucleotides agree with TRBD2. The CDR3 spans 17 residues. The junction had 9 bases not matched to a gene; V was cut back by 3 bases and J by 6 bases. Germline V gene data show CDR1 as SGDLS and CDR2 as YYNGEE. CDR3 bases: TGTGCCAGCAGCGGATCGACTAGCGGGGGGGTTAGGGATACGCAGTATTTT. The encoded protein is CASSGSTSGGVRDTQYF.

The CDR3 region is CASSPMASGAYEQYF. The CDR3 region has the DNA TGCGCCAGCAGCCCGATGGCTAGCGGAGCCTACGAGCAGTACTTC. This rearrangement joins TRBV5-1 to TRBJ2-7, with 7 bases matching TRBD2. The V gene end was trimmed by 4 bases and the J gene end by 2 bases; junction bases not matched to a gene: 9. Germline V lookup: CDR1 SGHRS, CDR2 YFSETQ. The CDR3 is made up of 15 amino acids.

This clone was seen only once. The J gene is TRBJ2-7, the V gene TRBV3-1 (or the pseudogene TRBV3-2); D might be TRBD1 or TRBD2, each matching 6 bases. V was pared by 2 bases and J by 4 bases, with 15 bases between. Germline V gene data show CDR1 as LGHDT and CDR2 as YNNKEL (reference sequence). CDR3 length: 15 residues. The CDR3 sequence: CASSQWPTGGYEQYF. The CDR3 DNA is TGTGCCAGCAGCCAATGGCCGACAGGAGGGTACGAGCAGTACTTC.

The chain carries TRBV12-5 and TRBJ2-2, with 8 bases matching TRBD1. The CDR3 has 21 amino acids. J lost 2 bases, V lost 0 bases, and 17 bases had no gene match. Per germline, CDR1 LGHNT and CDR2 FRNRAP. The CDR3 coding sequence is TGTGCTAGTGGTTTGGTACGCGGACAGGGAGTCCGCCCTGCCAACACCGGGGAGCTGTTTTTT. Translation gives CASGLVRGQGVRPANTGELFF.

The rearrangement links TRBV19 to TRBJ1-5, with D possibly being TRBD1 (5 bases). Between the trimmed V and J ends, which lost 9 bases and 5 bases, there was a span of 20 bases. Per germline, CDR1 LNHDA and CDR2 SQIVND (reference sequence). The CDR3 length is 15 residues. CDR3 in DNA: TGTGCCAGCACAGGCGGCCAGGTATCTGATCAGCCCCAGCATTTT. Translating it yields CASTGGQVSDQPQHF.

This chain links TRBV5-1 with TRBJ2-1, with D possibly being TRBD2 (5 bases). Trimming left V 0 bases short and J 2 bases short, with 6 bases between. This CDR3 has 14 amino acids. Germline lookup yields CDR1 SGHRS and CDR2 YFSETQ. CDR3 DNA sequence: TGCGCCAGCAGCTTGGGAGCGGCCTACAATGAGCAGTTCTTC. Residues: CASSLGAAYNEQFF.

The genes are TRBV14 and TRBJ1-2; TRBD1 matches 10 bases. The CDR3 length is 15 residues. V gave up 1 base and J gave up 8 bases; unmatched junction bases: 7. Germline V gene sequence: CDR1 SGHDN, CDR2 FVKESK. The CDR3 DNA sequence: TGTGCCAGCAGCCAAGTCCGAGACAGGGGGCTCGGCTACACCTTC. Amino acids: CASSQVRDRGLGYTF.

The chain is built from TRBV7-3 and TRBJ2-2; D uncertain. Germline V gives CDR1 SGHTA, CDR2 FQGTGA. Deletions cut 1 base from V and 5 bases from J, with 2 bases between. There are 12 residues in the CDR3. The CDR3 loop reads CASSLSTGELFF. The CDR3 DNA reads TGTGCCAGCAGCTTAAGTACCGGGGAGCTGTTTTTT.

A single count supports this clone. The genes are TRBV4-2 and TRBJ1-6; D gene unclear. Germline CDR1 and CDR2: LGHNA and YNFKEQ. The CDR3 has 12 residues. Trimming took off 0 bases at V and 7 bases at J, with 1 base between the two ends. This chain's CDR3 is CASSQDNSPLHF. The CDR3 region has the DNA TGTGCCAGCAGCCAAGACAATTCACCCCTCCACTTT.

The CDR3 spells CASSIRTGRSSPLHF. CDR3 in DNA: TGTGCCAGTAGTATACGGACCGGTAGGAGTTCACCCCTCCACTTT. The chain is built from TRBV19 and TRBJ1-6; D remains ambiguous. V shed 2 bases and J shed 9 bases, with 14 bases lying between them. The CDR3 is 15 residues long. Germline V CDR1 and CDR2: LNHDA, SQIVND (reference sequence).

The chain is built from TRBV27 and TRBJ1-2, with TRBD1 matching over 10 bases. This CDR3 contains 15 residues. Germline values: CDR1 MNHEY, CDR2 SMNVEV (reference sequence). The trim removed 5 bases at V and 2 bases at J, leaving 5 bases unmatched. The DNA of the CDR3 is TGTGCCAGCAGTCGACTGGGACAGGGGAACTATGGCTACACCTTC. The encoded protein is CASSRLGQGNYGYTF.

The V gene is TRBV29-1, the J gene TRBJ1-3; D perhaps matches TRBD1 (5 bases). This CDR3 is 12 amino acids long. With 4 bases removed from V and 4 bases from J, the gap between germline ends came to 8 bases. Germline V CDR1 and CDR2: SQVTM, ANQGSEA. CDR3 in DNA: TGCAGCGTTGGGCAGGGAGGAAACACCATATATTTT. The encoded protein is CSVGQGGNTIYF.

The rearrangement joins TRBV5-5 to TRBJ1-2; no clear D gene. V lost 0 bases to trimming and J lost 7 bases, with 10 bases between them. Germline V lookup: CDR1 SGHKS, CDR2 YYEKEE (reference sequence). The CDR3 loop spans 13 amino acids. The CDR3 DNA reads as TGTGCCAGCAGCTTGGTCCACCCTTCTGGCTACACCTTC. Translation: CASSLVHPSGYTF.

J is TRBJ2-1 and V is TRBV29-1, with TRBD2 matching over 8 bases. J was trimmed by 6 bases and V by 7 bases; bases with no gene match: 8. The CDR3 sequence is 13 residues long. Per the germline V gene, CDR1 is SQVTM and CDR2 is ANQGSEA. CDR3: CSASGRGGNEQFF. CDR3 DNA: TGCAGCGCAAGCGGGAGAGGGGGCAATGAGCAGTTCTTC.

V is TRBV12-3 or TRBV12-4 and J is TRBJ1-4; D remains unclear. Trimming removed 4 bases from V and 10 bases from J, with 13 bases in between. CDR3 length equals 13 residues. This CDR3 is CASSSEPPGKLFF. The DNA of the CDR3 is TGTGCCAGCAGTTCCGAACCCCCGGGAAAACTGTTTTTT.

The chain recombines TRBV7-6 with TRBJ2-1; no clear D gene. Germline V gives CDR1 SGHVS, CDR2 FNYEAQ. This CDR3 is built from 13 residues. Trimming left V 6 bases short and J 9 bases short, with 15 bases between. The CDR3 spells CASSYTRMGEQFF. The DNA of the CDR3 is TGTGCCAGCAGTTATACCCGGATGGGTGAGCAGTTCTTC.

This sequence joins TRBV28 and TRBJ1-6, with D possibly matching TRBD1 (6 bases). V gave up 2 bases and J gave up 7 bases, with 12 bases separating them. Germline V gives CDR1 MDHEN, CDR2 SYDVKM. The CDR3 is made up of 15 amino acids. DNA for the CDR3: TGTGCCAGCAGTTTAGTCGGGGGGCTGAATTCACCCCTCCACTTT. It is translated as CASSLVGGLNSPLHF.

This clone was seen a handful of times. V usage is TRBV19 and J usage is TRBJ1-1; D remains ambiguous. The germline V gene has CDR1 LNHDA and CDR2 SQIVND (reference sequence). V lost 5 bases and J lost 5, with 15 bases in between. CDR3 size: 14 residues. CDR3 DNA sequence: TGTGCCAGTAGTTCCCCTGGTCTTGGGACTGAAGCTTTCTTT. Translation gives CASSSPGLGTEAFF.

The chain employs TRBV5-6 and TRBJ2-1; D is uncertain. The germline gives CDR1 SGHDT, CDR2 YYEEEE. V was shortened by 2 bases and J by 9 bases, with 9 bases between the two germline ends. The CDR3 totals 12 residues. The CDR3 region has the DNA TGTGCCAGCAGCTTAGATCTGAGTGAGCAGTTCTTC. Translating it yields CASSLDLSEQFF.